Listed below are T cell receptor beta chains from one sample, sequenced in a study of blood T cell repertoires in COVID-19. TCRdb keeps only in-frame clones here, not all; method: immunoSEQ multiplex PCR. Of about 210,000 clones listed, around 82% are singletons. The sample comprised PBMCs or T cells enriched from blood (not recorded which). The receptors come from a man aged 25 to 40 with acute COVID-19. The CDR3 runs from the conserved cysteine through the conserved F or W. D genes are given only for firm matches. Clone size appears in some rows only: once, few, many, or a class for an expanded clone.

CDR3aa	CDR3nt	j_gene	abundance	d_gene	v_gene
CASSGDRGVNSPLHF	TGTGCCAGCAGCGGGGACAGGGGAGTCAATTCACCCCTCCACTTT	TRBJ1-6	NA	TRBD1	TRBV5-4
CASSQVRTGDNEQFF	TGTGCCAGCAGCCAAGTAAGGACAGGGGACAATGAGCAGTTCTTC	TRBJ2-1	once	TRBD1	TRBV3-1/TRBV3-2
CASSTVTGAMTQYF	TGTGCCAGCAGCACAGTGACAGGGGCGATGACCCAGTACTTC	TRBJ2-5	few	TRBD1	TRBV11-1
CATRDREDQPQHF	TGTGCCACCAGGGACAGGGAGGATCAGCCCCAGCATTTT	TRBJ1-5	NA	TRBD1	TRBV2
CASSVGKATYYGYTF	TGTGCCAGCAGTGTAGGCAAGGCGACTTACTATGGCTACACCTTC	TRBJ1-2	NA	NA	TRBV2
CSASLAGGPVYF	TGCAGTGCTAGTCTAGCGGGGGGGCCTGTATACTTC	TRBJ2-7	NA	TRBD2	TRBV20-1
CASGSSGTGHYEQYF	TGTGCTAGTGGTTCATCCGGGACAGGGCACTACGAGCAGTACTTC	TRBJ2-7	NA	TRBD1	TRBV12-5
CASSVGLAGVETQYF	TGTGCCAGCAGCGTAGGACTAGCGGGTGTCGAGACCCAGTACTTC	TRBJ2-5	NA	TRBD2	TRBV9
CASSFVGAYGYTF	TGTGCCAGCAGTTTTGTAGGGGCCTATGGCTACACCTTC	TRBJ1-2	NA	NA	TRBV12-3/TRBV12-4
CASSVGGKGQYTEAFF	TGTGCCAGCAGCGTTGGAGGTAAAGGACAGTACACTGAAGCTTTCTTT	TRBJ1-1	few	NA	TRBV9
CASSATGGLSGYTF	TGTGCCAGCAGCGCAACAGGGGGATTAAGCGGCTACACCTTC	TRBJ1-2	NA	TRBD1	TRBV9
CAISEFLPYEQYF	TGTGCCATCAGTGAGTTCCTTCCCTACGAGCAGTACTTC	TRBJ2-7	NA	NA	TRBV10-3
CASSLWGLAGGPQGTGELFF	TGTGCCAGCAGTTTATGGGGACTAGCGGGGGGGCCCCAAGGGACCGGGGAGCTGTTTTTT	TRBJ2-2	NA	TRBD2	TRBV28
CASSPGGRGNEKLFF	TGTGCCAGCAGCCCAGGGGGGCGCGGGAATGAAAAACTGTTTTTT	TRBJ1-4	few	TRBD1	TRBV7-2
CASSLGGNPGGSPLHF	TGCGCCAGCAGCCTGGGTGGGAACCCCGGGGGGTCACCCCTCCACTTT	TRBJ1-6	few	NA	TRBV5-1
CASSPGTGGLVTQYF	TGCGCCAGCAGTCCCGGGACAGGGGGCCTTGTTACGCAGTATTTT	TRBJ2-3	NA	TRBD1	TRBV10-1
CASSLGGTYNEQFF	TGTGCCAGCAGCTTAGGCGGAACCTACAATGAGCAGTTCTTC	TRBJ2-1	few	NA	TRBV7-6
CASSLEYRGLGYTF	TGCGCCAGCAGCTTGGAATACAGGGGGCTAGGCTACACCTTC	TRBJ1-2	NA	TRBD1	TRBV5-1
CATSAMMPGAGGTDTQYF	TGTGCCACCAGTGCTATGATGCCCGGGGCAGGGGGCACAGATACGCAGTATTTT	TRBJ2-3	few	NA	TRBV24-1
CASSSSGTGFGTQYF	TGTGCCAGCAGTTCCTCCGGGACAGGGTTCGGGACCCAGTACTTC	TRBJ2-5	NA	TRBD1	TRBV27
CASSYDWTGSYEQYF	TGTGCCAGCAGTTACGATTGGACAGGGTCCTACGAGCAGTACTTC	TRBJ2-7	NA	TRBD1	TRBV6-5
CASSAMDGIYGYTF	TGTGCCAGCAGTGCGATGGACGGGATCTATGGCTACACCTTC	TRBJ1-2	NA	NA	TRBV25-1
CASSQRGQETQYF	TGCGCCAGCAGTCAGCGGGGCCAAGAGACCCAGTACTTC	TRBJ2-5	NA	TRBD2	TRBV10-1